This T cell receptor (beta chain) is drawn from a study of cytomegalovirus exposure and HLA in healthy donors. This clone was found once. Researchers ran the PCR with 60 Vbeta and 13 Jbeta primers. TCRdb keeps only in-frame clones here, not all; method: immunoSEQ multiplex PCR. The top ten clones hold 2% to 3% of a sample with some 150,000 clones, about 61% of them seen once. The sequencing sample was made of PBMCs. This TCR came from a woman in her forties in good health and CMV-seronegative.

The CDR3 loop reads CASSPPPGTGDTDTQYF. DNA of the CDR3: TGTGCCAGCAGCCCACCCCCCGGGACAGGGGACACAGATACGCAGTATTTT. The chain couples TRBV28 to TRBJ2-3; 10 positions agree with TRBD1. Looked up from germline, CDR1 is MDHEN and CDR2 is SYDVKM. V lost 6 bases, J lost 2 bases, and 11 bases stayed unmatched. The CDR3 runs 17 residues.